Listed below are T cell receptor beta chains from one sample, sequenced in a study of cytomegalovirus exposure and HLA in healthy donors. Assay: immunoSEQ multiplex PCR; the TCRdb copy retains only in-frame clones and omits some. The sample has roughly 180,000 clones, roughly 81% seen once. Sample: PBMCs. These receptor sequences come from a girl aged 10-17 years in good health and CMV-seropositive. The CDR3 runs from the conserved cysteine through the conserved F or W. A D gene is named only where the DNA matches it firmly. Not every row has a clone size; where given, it reads once, few, many or a size class.

TRBJ1-1	.	.	TRBV9	CASSPTVNTEAFF	TGTGCCAGCAGCCCTACTGTAAACACTGAAGCTTTCTTT
TRBJ2-2	.	TRBD2	TRBV7-6	CASRLGTSGYTGELFF	TGTGCCAGCAGGCTAGGGACTAGCGGATACACCGGGGAGCTGTTTTTT
TRBJ1-2	.	TRBD1	TRBV30	CAWSVRRDSSYGYTF	TGTGCCTGGAGTGTACGGCGGGACAGCTCTTATGGCTACACCTTC
TRBJ2-5	.	TRBD1	TRBV5-6	CASRTGGAETQYF	TGTGCCAGCCGCACAGGGGGCGCCGAGACCCAGTACTTC
TRBJ2-7	once	TRBD2	TRBV4-2	CASSQGLAGVIGSYEQYF	TGTGCCAGCAGCCAGGGACTAGCGGGGGTGATTGGGTCCTACGAGCAGTACTTC
TRBJ2-1	once	.	TRBV4-1	CASRQVNSYNEQFF	TGCGCCAGCCGACAGGTAAACTCCTACAATGAGCAGTTCTTC
TRBJ2-7	few	.	TRBV11-3	CASSPPPQSSGVSYEQYF	TGTGCCAGCAGCCCCCCTCCGCAGTCATCAGGGGTTAGCTACGAGCAGTACTTC
TRBJ1-5	.	.	TRBV30	CAWSVQGRWEPQHF	TGTGCCTGGAGTGTACAGGGTCGTTGGGAGCCCCAGCATTTT
TRBJ1-5	.	TRBD1	TRBV2	CASSERGQVYSNQPQHF	TGTGCCAGCAGTGAAAGGGGACAGGTATATAGCAATCAGCCCCAGCATTTT
TRBJ2-5	.	.	TRBV5-1	CASSLTGIETQYF	TGCGCCAGCAGCTTAACAGGGATCGAGACCCAGTACTTC
TRBJ1-2	.	.	TRBV19	CASSIGATGLANYGYTF	TGTGCCAGTAGTATAGGGGCGACAGGTTTAGCTAACTATGGCTACACCTTC
TRBJ2-3	few	.	TRBV11-2	CASSLSGVPDTQYF	TGTGCCAGCAGCCTTAGCGGTGTCCCAGATACGCAGTATTTT
TRBJ1-2	.	.	TRBV2	CASSDPRDFNYGYTF	TGTGCCAGCAGTGATCCCAGGGACTTTAACTATGGCTACACCTTC
TRBJ1-1	.	.	TRBV27	CASSLIPGLNTEAFF	TGTGCCAGCAGTTTAATTCCCGGGTTGAACACTGAAGCTTTCTTT
TRBJ2-5	.	TRBD2	TRBV5-1	CASSYGGDGETQYF	TGCGCCAGCAGCTACGGGGGGGATGGAGAGACCCAGTACTTC
TRBJ2-3	.	TRBD1	TRBV2	CAGQGGTDTQYF	TGTGCCGGACAGGGGGGCACAGATACGCAGTATTTT
TRBJ2-7	.	TRBD1	TRBV10-3	CAAHGGQGSYEQYF	TGTGCCGCCCATGGGGGACAGGGATCCTACGAGCAGTACTTC
TRBJ2-2	.	.	TRBV5-1	CASSVRDMSTGELFF	TGCGCCAGCAGCGTCCGGGACATGAGTACCGGGGAGCTGTTTTTT
TRBJ2-3	few	.	TRBV7-7	CASSLAPGTDTQYF	TGTGCTAGCAGCTTGGCCCCAGGCACAGATACGCAGTATTTT
TRBJ2-1	.	TRBD2	TRBV5-1	CASSLTGGSYNEQFF	TGCGCCAGCAGCTTGACGGGGGGCTCCTACAATGAGCAGTTCTTC
TRBJ2-7	.	TRBD1	TRBV2	CASSGQGASYEQYF	TGTGCCAGCTCCGGACAGGGGGCCTCCTACGAGCAGTACTTC
TRBJ1-2	.	.	TRBV30	CAWSVGGGYTF	TGTGCCTGGAGTGTAGGCGGTGGCTACACCTTC
TRBJ2-5	once	.	TRBV18	CASSPGGTAIKETQYF	TGTGCCAGCTCACCAGGAGGGACGGCGATTAAAGAGACCCAGTACTTC
TRBJ2-6	.	TRBD1	TRBV9	CASSAWDRPPSGANVLTF	TGTGCCAGCAGCGCCTGGGACAGGCCTCCCTCCGGGGCCAACGTCCTGACTTTC
TRBJ2-5	.	TRBD1	TRBV7-9	CASSLDGRGRQETQYF	TGTGCCAGCAGCTTAGATGGCAGGGGGCGACAAGAGACCCAGTACTTC
TRBJ1-4	.	.	TRBV5-1	CASSLGTGMEEKLFF	TGCGCCAGCAGCTTGGGTACAGGGATGGAAGAAAAACTGTTTTTT
TRBJ2-7	.	.	TRBV7-9	CASSSSTGSYEQYF	TGTGCCAGCAGCTCATCGACAGGAAGCTACGAGCAGTACTTC
TRBJ2-7	few	.	TRBV6-5	CASSYSRHDSAYEQYF	TGTGCCAGCAGTTACTCACGACACGATTCTGCCTACGAGCAGTACTTC
TRBJ1-6	few	TRBD1	TRBV19	CASTQGTYNSPLHF	TGTGCCAGTACACAGGGGACCTATAATTCACCCCTCCACTTT
TRBJ1-2	.	.	TRBV30	CAFYPSYGYTF	TGTGCCTTCTACCCAAGCTATGGCTACACCTTC
TRBJ2-1	.	TRBD2	TRBV6-1	CASMTSGGRRNEQFF	TGTGCCAGCATGACTAGCGGGGGGCGTAGGAATGAGCAGTTCTTC
TRBJ1-1	.	.	TRBV20-1	CSAAGAIF	TGCAGTGCCGCAGGTGCTATTTTT
TRBJ2-1	.	.	TRBV19	CASSNGGDEQFF	TGTGCCAGTAGTAACGGAGGCGATGAGCAGTTCTTC
TRBJ1-5	.	.	TRBV19	CATRTDLIGNQPQHF	TGTGCCACTAGGACAGACCTAATCGGCAATCAGCCCCAGCATTTT
TRBJ1-1	once	.	TRBV13	CASSSHSRDMNTEAFF	TGTGCCAGCAGCTCCCACTCCCGAGATATGAACACTGAAGCTTTCTTT
TRBJ1-1	few	.	TRBV6-4	CASSRPQGNTEAFF	TGTGCCAGCAGTCGACCTCAGGGGAACACTGAAGCTTTCTTT
TRBJ1-2	.	.	TRBV2	CASSEPGSAGYGYTF	TGTGCCAGCAGTGAGCCCGGGAGCGCAGGCTATGGCTACACCTTC
TRBJ2-1	.	.	TRBV5-1	CASSLGRGHEQFF	TGCGCCAGCAGCTTAGGCAGGGGTCATGAGCAGTTCTTC
TRBJ2-3	.	TRBD2	TRBV2	CASRTSGNTDTQYF	TGTGCCAGCAGGACTAGCGGGAACACAGATACGCAGTATTTT
TRBJ2-2	.	TRBD1	TRBV9	CASSTHRGRGGELFF	TGTGCCAGCAGCACCCACAGGGGGCGAGGCGGGGAGCTGTTTTTT
TRBJ1-2	.	.	TRBV7-8	CASSLVEGSGYTF	TGTGCCAGCAGCTTAGTCGAGGGCAGTGGCTACACCTTC
TRBJ1-1	.	.	TRBV6-6	CASADGQNTEAFF	TGTGCCAGCGCGGACGGACAGAACACTGAAGCTTTCTTT
TRBJ2-4	few	.	TRBV5-1	CASSLGGSKNIQYF	TGCGCCAGCAGCTTGGGGGGCTCCAAAAACATTCAGTACTTC
TRBJ1-1	.	.	TRBV9	CASSLSPGNTEAFF	TGTGCCAGCAGCCTCTCTCCGGGGAACACTGAAGCTTTCTTT
TRBJ1-2	.	.	TRBV9	CASSVEAGFNYGYTF	TGTGCCAGCAGCGTAGAAGCAGGGTTTAACTATGGCTACACCTTC
TRBJ2-7	.	.	TRBV5-4	CASTDAARNYEQYF	TGTGCCAGCACCGACGCGGCACGCAACTACGAGCAGTACTTC
TRBJ2-1	.	.	TRBV27	CASSLYAGYVEQFF	TGTGCCAGCAGTTTATATGCGGGGTACGTTGAGCAGTTCTTC
TRBJ2-3	.	TRBD2	TRBV7-2	CASSLVGVPSGGVRDTQYF	TGTGCCAGCAGCTTAGTAGGGGTTCCTAGCGGGGGCGTTCGGGATACGCAGTATTTT
TRBJ2-5	.	.	TRBV19	CASSMTQETQYF	TGTGCCAGTAGTATGACTCAAGAGACCCAGTACTTC
TRBJ1-2	.	TRBD1	TRBV6-5	CASSTTGHGYTF	TGTGCCAGCAGTACGACAGGGCATGGCTACACCTTC
TRBJ1-3	.	.	TRBV6-5	CASSYQGKEDTIYF	TGTGCCAGCAGTTACCAGGGGAAGGAGGACACCATATATTTT
TRBJ1-6	.	.	TRBV5-1	CASSPEATGLNNSPLHF	TGCGCCAGCAGCCCGGAAGCGACAGGTCTTAATAATTCACCCCTCCACTTT
TRBJ2-7	once	TRBD1	TRBV11-3	CASSLVDRGLPYEQYF	TGTGCCAGCAGCTTAGTCGACAGGGGGCTCCCCTACGAGCAGTACTTC
TRBJ1-5	.	.	TRBV19	CASSINGYSNQPQHF	TGTGCCAGTAGTATAAACGGGTATAGCAATCAGCCCCAGCATTTT